What follows are 30 T cell receptor beta chains derived from one specimen sequenced in a study of spatial heterogeneity in lung cancer. Their target antigens are unknown. Time point described: sample taken at primary tumor resection. Findings and limits, study-wide: Tumors with more nonsynonymous mutations had more expanded intratumoral alpha and beta TCRs.

TCRdb analysed the 5' RACE reads with MiXCR anew, one entry per CDR3 protein. The sample contains 7,500 to 10,000 distinct CDR3 sequences, 14% of which appear only once. This specimen consisted of lung tumor tissue, obtained at surgery. The receptors were sampled from a male donor with early-stage non-small cell lung cancer.

This clonotype was detected many times. V and J are TRBV12-3 or TRBV12-4 and TRBJ2-1; 9 positions agree with TRBD2. Unmatched junction bases numbered 19, after V lost 10 bases and J lost 0 bases. This CDR3 is 19 amino acids long. The CDR3 loop reads CAILPDALAGRSSYNEQFF. The CDR3 region has the DNA TGTGCCATCCTCCCGGACGCACTAGCGGGTAGAAGCTCCTACAATGAGCAGTTCTTC.

This clonotype was detected only a few times. The chain uses TRBV21-1 and TRBJ2-3; TRBD2 is the table's D call and was not checked against the DNA. TRBV21-1 is a pseudogene segment. The CDR3 consists of 22 residues. The chain's CDR3 is CASSERLIPGLRSGRSTDTQYF. The CDR3 DNA reads as TGTGCCAGCAGCGAAAGGTTGATACCGGGACTACGAAGCGGGAGGTCCACAGATACGCAGTATTTT.

This clonotype was counted ten times or more. This rearrangement joins TRBV18 to TRBJ2-5, with 8 bases matching TRBD2. V trimming: 3 bases; J trimming: 1 base; junction bases outside the gene matches: 7. The germline V gene has CDR1 KGHSH and CDR2 LQKENI. The CDR3 length is 16 residues. The CDR3 nucleotides read TGTGCCAGCTCACCCAGCGGGAGCCCCCTCCAAGAGACCCAGTACTTC. Amino acid sequence: CASSPSGSPLQETQYF.

This clonotype is medium-sized in the sample. The rearrangement joins TRBV3-1 to TRBJ1-1; D ambiguous. Germline lookup yields CDR1 LGHDT and CDR2 YNNKEL (reference sequence). V was clipped by 0 bases and J by 4 bases, with 12 bases between them. The CDR3 sequence is 15 residues long. CDR3: CASSQEGGGSTEAFF. The CDR3 region has the DNA TGTGCCAGCAGCCAAGAGGGAGGTGGGAGCACTGAAGCTTTCTTT.

In this sample, this clonotype is medium-sized. The V call is TRBV20-1, the J call TRBJ2-1, with TRBD2 identical over 9 bases. CDR1 DFQATT and CDR2 SNEGSKA come from the germline V gene (reference sequence). Unmatched junction bases numbered 8, after V lost 2 bases and J lost 6 bases. CDR3 length: 15 residues. The DNA of the CDR3 is TGCAGTGCTAGACCCGGGACTAGCCCGTCCAATGAGCAGTTCTTC. It translates to CSARPGTSPSNEQFF.

The table lists this clonotype with many counts. The chain combines TRBV7-2 with TRBJ2-3, with 10 bases lining up with TRBD2. V lost 1 base to trimming and J lost 2 bases; unmatched junction nucleotides: 9. There are 18 residues in the CDR3. The germline gives CDR1 SGHTA, CDR2 FQGNSA. DNA for the CDR3: TGTGCCAGCAGCTTAGTTTCCCTAGCGGGAGCCCTCACAGATACGCAGTATTTT. This sequence encodes CASSLVSLAGALTDTQYF.

This clonotype appeared a few times. The J gene is TRBJ2-1, the V gene TRBV7-3; possible D gene TRBD2, 6 bases. There are 13 residues in the CDR3. Looked up from germline, CDR1 is SGHTA and CDR2 is FQGTGA. The ends were cut back, 4 bases at V and 10 bases at J, with 14 bases in the middle. The CDR3 sequence: CASSYGGRTEQFF. The DNA for the CDR3 is TGTGCCAGCAGCTACGGGGGTCGTACAGAGCAGTTCTTC.

This clonotype was observed at least ten times. The rearrangement joins TRBV7-2 to TRBJ2-7; 7 bases align to TRBD2. CDR1 is SGHTA and CDR2 is FQGNSA in the germline V gene. This CDR3 has 14 amino acids. Trimming took 5 bases from V and 4 from J; bases not matched to a gene: 8. The CDR3 nucleotides are TGTGCCAGCAGCCCAGGACTAGGAAAGTACGAGCAGTACTTC. Its translation is CASSPGLGKYEQYF. The full variable domain, rest sourced from reference TRBV7-2 and TRBJ2-7, is GAGVSQSPSNKVTEKGKDVELRCDPISGHTALYWYRQSLGQGLEFLIYFQGNSAPDKSGLPSDRFSAERTGGSVSTLTIQRTQQEDSAVYLCASSPGLGKYEQYFGPGTRLTVT.

This chain joins TRBV6-5 and TRBJ1-5; tentatively, D is TRBD1 (5 bases). This CDR3 has 14 residues. Trimming stripped 6 bases from V and 0 bases from J, with 9 bases between. Per germline, CDR1 MNHEY and CDR2 SVGAGI. The CDR3 nucleotides are TGTGCCAGCAGCAGACAGTCTAGCAATCAGCCCCAGCATTTT. It encodes CASSRQSSNQPQHF.

This clonotype was counted ten times or more. The chain uses TRBV13 and TRBJ1-2; 7 nucleotides match TRBD1. The CDR3 is made up of 15 amino acids. Germline trimming cut 8 bases from V and 4 bases from J; bases unmatched to any gene: 13. Per the germline V gene, CDR1 is PRHDT and CDR2 is FYEKMQ (reference sequence). The CDR3 nucleotides read TGTGCCAGCGGGGATGGGGACAGTTTCCGCTATGGCTACACCTTC. It codes for CASGDGDSFRYGYTF.

This clonotype is labeled large. The chain combines TRBV5-4 with TRBJ2-3; D gene uncertain. V was trimmed by 4 bases and J by 4 bases, leaving 10 bases between them. Per the germline V gene, CDR1 is SGHNT and CDR2 is YYREEE (reference sequence). The CDR3 has 13 amino acids. In DNA form, the CDR3 reads TGTGCCAGCAGCCCCCTCGGCGCAGATACGCAGTATTTT. Amino acids: CASSPLGADTQYF.

This clonotype was detected ten times or more. V usage is TRBV19 and J usage is TRBJ2-2; D is possibly TRBD1 (6 bases). This CDR3 region has 14 residues. V gave up 7 bases and J gave up 4 bases, with 13 bases separating them. The germline V gene encodes CDR1 LNHDA and CDR2 SQIVND (reference sequence). The CDR3 DNA reads TGTGCCAGTAAGATCTTGGGGGCCACCGGGGAGCTGTTTTTT. Translation gives CASKILGATGELFF.

This clonotype was found many times. The V and J genes are TRBV28 and TRBJ1-2, with D perhaps matching TRBD1 (5 bases). CDR1 and CDR2 from the germline V gene are MDHEN and SYDVKM. This CDR3 spans 12 amino acids. The V end lost 5 bases, the J end lost 4 bases, and 8 bases lay between the germline ends. The CDR3 reads CASSLGTYGYTF. In DNA form, the CDR3 reads TGTGCCAGCAGTCTGGGGACCTATGGCTACACCTTC.

This clonotype was counted many times. The chain recombines TRBV29-1 with TRBJ2-1; 8 bases agree with TRBD2. CDR1 SQVTM and CDR2 ANQGSEA come from the germline V gene. CDR3 length equals 16 residues. Unmatched junction bases numbered 12, after V lost 0 bases and J lost 8 bases. The DNA of the CDR3 is TGCAGCGTTGAAGATGAGGGCGGGAGGTCCTCCTATGAGCAGTTCTTC. Protein sequence: CSVEDEGGRSSYEQFF.

This clonotype appeared many times. The CDR3, as DNA: TGCGCCAGCAGCCAAGAGTCCCGCGGGACAGGGGAGTTCTTC. This gives the protein CASSQESRGTGEFF. The J gene is TRBJ2-1, the V gene TRBV4-1; 10 bases fit TRBD1. Germline CDR1 is MGHRA and CDR2 is YSYEKL. The V and J ends lost 0 bases and 14 bases, in that order; junction bases with no gene match: 7. This CDR3 comprises 14 residues.

This clonotype showed up many times. The chain links TRBV12-3 or TRBV12-4 to TRBJ2-3; tentative D call: TRBD2 (5 bases). The ends were cut back, 8 bases at V and 8 bases at J, with 14 bases in the middle. CDR3 length: 12 residues. The CDR3 coding sequence is TGTGCCAGCGGCCCAAAAGGAGGTACGCAGTATTTT. Translated: CASGPKGGTQYF.

J is TRBJ2-2 and V is TRBV10-3, with 7 positions matching TRBD1. The CDR3 has 13 residues. With V trimmed by 8 bases and J by 4 bases, 4 bases remained unmatched. Germline CDR1 ENHRY, CDR2 SYGVKD. The CDR3 here is CAIGDRITGELFF. For the CDR3, the DNA is TGTGCCATCGGGGACAGAATCACCGGGGAGCTGTTTTTT.

V and J are TRBV10-3 and TRBJ1-5, with unresolved D. V was clipped by 0 bases and J by 7 bases, with 7 bases between them. CDR3 size: 13 residues. Germline CDR1 and CDR2: ENHRY and SYGVKD. The CDR3 loop is CAISESGGQPQHF. The CDR3 DNA is TGTGCCATCAGTGAGTCTGGTGGCCAGCCCCAGCATTTT.

By share of the sample, this clonotype is medium-sized. The J gene is TRBJ1-2, the V gene TRBV6-1, with 7 bases that match TRBD1. CDR3 length: 14 residues. With V trimmed by 6 bases and J by 0 bases, 4 bases remained unmatched. CDR1 is MNHNS and CDR2 is SASEGT in the germline V gene. The CDR3 nucleotides are TGTGCCAGCAGACCCGGGACAGCTAACTATGGCTACACCTTC. The encoded protein is CASRPGTANYGYTF.

The sample holds many counts of this clonotype. This sequence joins TRBV12-3 or TRBV12-4 and TRBJ2-1, with 8 bases aligning to TRBD2. CDR3 size: 14 residues. Trimming at V came to 3 bases and at J to 3 bases, leaving 1 base not matched to a gene. The CDR3 nucleotides read TGTGCCAGCAGTTTGAGCGGGAGCTACAATGAGCAGTTCTTC. Residues: CASSLSGSYNEQFF.

This clonotype was recorded at least ten times. The chain combines TRBV7-9 with TRBJ2-5, with 15 nucleotides matching TRBD2. The CDR3 runs 19 residues. J lost 2 bases, V lost 5 bases, and 12 bases had no gene match. Germline V gives CDR1 SEHNR, CDR2 FQNEAQ (reference sequence). In nucleotides, the CDR3 is TGTGCCAGCAGCCCTGGACTAGCGGGAGGGAATTTTCCACAAGAGACCCAGTACTTC. Residues: CASSPGLAGGNFPQETQYF.

This clonotype is labeled medium-sized. The chain links TRBV4-1 to TRBJ1-5, with D hard to call. CDR1 and CDR2 from the germline V gene are MGHRA and YSYEKL. V was pared by 5 bases and J by 2 bases, with 10 bases between. This CDR3 is 14 amino acids long. This CDR3 reads CASSGGRRNQPQHF. CDR3 in DNA: TGCGCCAGCAGCGGCGGACGGCGCAATCAGCCCCAGCATTTT.

The table lists this clonotype with many counts. V and J are TRBV7-9 and TRBJ1-3; D gene ambiguous. Germline CDR1 reads SEHNR; CDR2 reads FQNEAQ (reference sequence). This CDR3 comprises 17 residues. V lost 1 base, J lost 0 bases, and 13 bases lay in between. CDR3: CASSLDRRLPSGNTIYF. In DNA form, the CDR3 reads TGTGCCAGCAGCTTAGATCGGCGTCTACCCTCTGGAAACACCATATATTTT.

The chain has TRBV5-1 and TRBJ2-3; 16 bases align to TRBD2. Germline loops: CDR1 SGHRS, CDR2 YFSETQ. The J segment lost 5 bases and the V segment lost 4 bases, leaving 10 bases of the junction unmatched. The CDR3 runs 18 residues. The CDR3 nucleotides read TGCGCCAGCAGCGCGGGACTAGCGGGGGGGCGGCTAGGAGATACGCAGTATTTT. Protein: CASSAGLAGGRLGDTQYF.

In its sample, this clonotype was seen many times. This sequence joins TRBV3-1 and TRBJ1-5; no reliable D call. Trimming cost V 3 bases and J 11 bases, with 8 bases left between them. This CDR3 comprises 11 residues. CDR1 is LGHDT and CDR2 is YNNKEL in the germline V gene (reference sequence). The chain's CDR3 is CASSQGGSQHF. The DNA of the CDR3 is TGTGCCAGCAGCCAGGGAGGGTCCCAGCATTTT.

The table lists this clonotype with many counts. This rearrangement joins TRBV27 to TRBJ2-2; D may correspond to TRBD1 or TRBD2 (5 bases each). V was cut by 6 bases and J by 3 bases, with 5 bases left in between. The CDR3 has 12 residues. Germline loops: CDR1 MNHEY, CDR2 SMNVEV (reference sequence). CDR3 region: CASRGDTGELFF. The DNA for the CDR3 is TGTGCCAGCAGGGGGGACACCGGGGAGCTGTTTTTT.

This clonotype occurred many times. The V call is TRBV23-1, the J call TRBJ2-7, with TRBD1 matching over 7 bases. TRBV23-1 is identified as an open reading frame with a role that is uncertain. V lost 2 bases to trimming and J lost 3 bases; unmatched junction nucleotides: 10. This CDR3 contains 16 residues. The CDR3 region is CASSQSHGQDRYEQYF. The DNA of the CDR3 is TGCGCCAGCAGTCAAAGCCACGGACAGGACCGCTACGAGCAGTACTTC.

Many counts were recorded for this clonotype. The rearrangement joins TRBV24-1 to TRBJ2-2, with a possible D match to TRBD1 (6 bases). This CDR3 region has 18 residues. The ends were cut back, 2 bases at V and 5 bases at J, with 20 bases in the middle. In germline, CDR1 is KGHDR, CDR2 SFDVKD. CDR3 sequence: CATSDSPPGVMGTGELFF. The DNA of the CDR3 is TGTGCCACCAGTGATTCGCCTCCAGGGGTAATGGGAACCGGGGAGCTGTTTTTT.

This clonotype was picked up a small number of times. This chain joins TRBV6-5 and TRBJ2-1; D may be TRBD2 (8 bases). Germline CDR1 MNHEY, CDR2 SVGAGI. This CDR3 region has 15 residues. Trimming stripped 6 bases from V and 8 bases from J, with 20 bases between. CDR3 in amino acids: CASRTGGGQFDEQFF. CDR3 nucleotides: TGTGCCAGCAGAACCGGGGGGGGACAGTTCGATGAGCAGTTCTTC.

This clonotype was counted many times. The genes are TRBV27 and TRBJ2-1; 7 nucleotides agree with TRBD2. Germline V CDR1 and CDR2: MNHEY, SMNVEV (reference sequence). The CDR3 sequence is 15 residues long. J was trimmed by 2 bases and V by 5 bases; bases with no gene match: 6. The CDR3 region is CASSLQRGAYNEQFF. The CDR3 DNA reads TGTGCCAGCAGTCTTCAGCGGGGCGCCTACAATGAGCAGTTCTTC.